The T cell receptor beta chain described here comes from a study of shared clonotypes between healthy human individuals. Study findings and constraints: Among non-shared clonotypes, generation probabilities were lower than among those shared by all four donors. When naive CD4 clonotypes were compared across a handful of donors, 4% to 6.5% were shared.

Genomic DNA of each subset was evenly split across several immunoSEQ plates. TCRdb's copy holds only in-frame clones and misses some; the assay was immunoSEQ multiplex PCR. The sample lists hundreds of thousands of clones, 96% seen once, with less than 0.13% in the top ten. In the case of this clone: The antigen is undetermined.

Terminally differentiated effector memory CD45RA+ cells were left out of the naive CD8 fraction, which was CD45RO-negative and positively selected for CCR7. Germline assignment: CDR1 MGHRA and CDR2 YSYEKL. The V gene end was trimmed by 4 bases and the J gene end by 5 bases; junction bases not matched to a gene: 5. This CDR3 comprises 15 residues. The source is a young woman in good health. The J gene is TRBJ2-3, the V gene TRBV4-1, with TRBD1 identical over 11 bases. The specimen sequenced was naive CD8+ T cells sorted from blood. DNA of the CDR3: TGCGCCAGCAGCCTTGGGACAGGGGGGCTAGATACGCAGTATTTT. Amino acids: CASSLGTGGLDTQYF.